The 29 T cell receptor beta chains reported below all come from one sample, sequenced in a study of blood T cell repertoires in COVID-19. Using immunoSEQ multiplex PCR, the repertoire was profiled, and TCRdb retains in-frame clones only, with some absent. Of about 200,000 clones listed, roughly 90% are singletons. The sequenced material came from PBMCs or T cells enriched from blood (not recorded which). The source is a woman between 18 and 29 years old who had recovered from COVID-19.

This chain uses TRBV5-4 with TRBJ1-3; D uncertain. The CDR3 spans 16 residues. In germline, CDR1 is SGHNT, CDR2 YYREEE (reference sequence). Trimming shortened V by 0 bases and J by 0 bases, and 10 bases separated the two germline ends. In nucleotides, the CDR3 is TGTGCCAGCAGCTTGGAAGCGGAGAGCTCTGGAAACACCATATATTTT. Translation: CASSLEAESSGNTIYF.

This sequence joins TRBV2 and TRBJ1-4; 7 bases align to TRBD1. The junction had 10 bases not matched to a gene; V was cut back by 9 bases and J by 6 bases. The length of the CDR3 is 14 residues. CDR1 is SNHLY, CDR2 FYNNEI, per germline. Written as DNA, the CDR3 is TGTGCCAGGACGACAGGGTCATCGGATGAAAAACTGTTTTTT. It encodes CARTTGSSDEKLFF.

This chain connects TRBV5-6 to TRBJ1-1; 7 bases map to TRBD1. This CDR3 is 15 amino acids long. V gave up 0 bases and J gave up 3 bases; unmatched junction bases: 5. Germline assignment: CDR1 SGHDT and CDR2 YYEEEE. CDR3 in DNA: TGTGCCAGCAGCTTGGGTGACAGGGTGTACACTGAAGCTTTCTTT. It translates to CASSLGDRVYTEAFF.

V and J are TRBV6-5 and TRBJ1-1; D gene ambiguous. The V gene's germline CDR1 is MNHEY and CDR2 SVGAGI. Trimming stripped 10 bases from V and 7 bases from J, with 19 bases between. CDR3 length: 13 residues. CDR3 loop: CATTLHGGGEAFF. As DNA, the CDR3 is TGTGCCACCACCCTTCATGGTGGCGGTGAAGCTTTCTTT.

The chain recombines TRBV19 with TRBJ1-2; the D is unclear. Germline V CDR1 and CDR2: LNHDA, SQIVND (reference sequence). The CDR3 is 16 amino acids. Between the trimmed V and J ends, which lost 3 bases and 1 base, there was a span of 15 bases. The CDR3 DNA reads as TGTGCCAGTAGTATGGCCCCCGAACGGGATAACTATGGCTACACCTTC. Its protein product is CASSMAPERDNYGYTF.

This clone was detected only a few times. CDR3 bases: TGTGCCAGCAGTGAAGAGGCGGGGAGTAGCTATGGCTACACCTTC. Amino acids: CASSEEAGSSYGYTF. The V and J genes are TRBV6-1 and TRBJ1-2; D gene uncertain. The CDR3 has 15 amino acids. V lost 1 base and J lost 4, with 13 bases in between. Germline assignment: CDR1 MNHNS and CDR2 SASEGT.

The chain uses TRBV13 and TRBJ1-1; the D gene is possibly TRBD1 (5 bases). The CDR3 runs 12 residues. Between the trimmed V and J ends, which lost 6 bases and 5 bases, there was a span of 10 bases. Per germline, CDR1 PRHDT and CDR2 FYEKMQ (reference sequence). In DNA, the CDR3 is TGTGCCAGCAGTTCCGGGGGGACTGAAGCTTTCTTT. This gives the protein CASSSGGTEAFF. Full variable domain (missing parts from reference TRBV13 and TRBJ1-1): AAGVIQSPRHLIKEKRETATLKCYPIPRHDTVYWYQQGPGQDPQFLISFYEKMQSDKGSIPDRFSAQQFSDYHSELNMSSLELGDSALYFCASSSGGTEAFFGQGTRLTVV.

V usage is TRBV28 and J usage is TRBJ1-3; 7 bases fit TRBD1. Germline CDR1 is MDHEN and CDR2 is SYDVKM. V lost 5 bases to trimming and J lost 4 bases; unmatched junction nucleotides: 11. This CDR3 comprises 16 residues. The CDR3 DNA reads as TGTGCCAGCAGTGGAGGGTACAGGGGAGCCGGAAACACCATATATTTT. It translates to CASSGGYRGAGNTIYF.

The chain combines TRBV10-3 with TRBJ1-2; 7 nucleotides line up with TRBD1. V lost 7 bases, J lost 4 bases, and 6 bases stayed unmatched. CDR3 size: 13 residues. Germline CDR1 is ENHRY and CDR2 is SYGVKD. The CDR3, as DNA: TGTGCCATCACCGAGACAGGGACCTATGGCTACACCTTC. This gives the protein CAITETGTYGYTF.

This sequence joins TRBV15 and TRBJ1-2; 12 positions match TRBD1. Trimming took 8 bases from V and 8 from J; bases not matched to a gene: 15. The CDR3 contains 16 residues. Germline lookup yields CDR1 LNHNV and CDR2 YYDKDF (reference sequence). The CDR3 is CATGLQIRDRGHGYTF. The CDR3 DNA follows: TGTGCCACCGGGCTACAAATCCGGGACAGGGGGCACGGCTACACCTTC. Full variable domain (remainder filled in from reference TRBV15 and TRBJ1-2): DAMVIQNPRYQVTQFGKPVTLSCSQTLNHNVMYWYQQKSSQAPKLLFHYYDKDFNNEADTPDNFQSRRPNTSFCFLDIRSPGLGDTAMYLCATGLQIRDRGHGYTFGSGTRLTVV.

Here the CDR3 reads CASSHGGAGGYTF. In nucleotides, the CDR3 is TGTGCCAGCAGCCATGGGGGCGCGGGCGGCTACACCTTC. The chain joins TRBV3-1 (or the pseudogene TRBV3-2) to TRBJ1-2; D is perhaps TRBD1 (6 bases). Trimming left V 3 bases short and J 8 bases short, with 13 bases between. The CDR3 runs 13 residues. Germline V gene data show CDR1 as LGHDT and CDR2 as YNNKEL (reference sequence).

This clone turned up a few times. The chain couples TRBV15 to TRBJ2-5; D not resolved. With 1 base removed from V and 5 bases from J, the gap between germline ends came to 8 bases. The CDR3 runs 13 residues. Germline CDR1 is LNHNV and CDR2 is YYDKDF (reference sequence). CDR3 DNA: TGTGCCACCAGCAGAGCAGGTGGGGAGACCCAGTACTTC. Amino acids: CATSRAGGETQYF.

The V and J genes are TRBV28 and TRBJ2-7; TRBD2 is a possible D gene (6 bases). The V gene lost 5 bases and the J gene lost 2 bases, with 19 bases spanning the gap. This CDR3 region has 16 residues. CDR1 is MDHEN, CDR2 SYDVKM, per germline. The CDR3 loop reads CASSPQTRIGPYEQYF. The CDR3 bases are TGTGCCAGCAGTCCACAGACTAGAATCGGCCCCTACGAGCAGTACTTC.

The V call is TRBV3-1 (or the pseudogene TRBV3-2), the J call TRBJ2-4, with a tentative D call TRBD1 (6 bases). The ends were cut back, 6 bases at V and 6 bases at J, with 15 bases in the middle. The germline V gene encodes CDR1 LGHDT and CDR2 YNNKEL (reference sequence). The CDR3 loop spans 14 amino acids. The CDR3 DNA reads TGTGCCAGCAGACCCTCAGGGGCAGGAAACATTCAGTACTTC. Its protein product is CASRPSGAGNIQYF.

The V call is TRBV30, the J call TRBJ1-2; D unclear. Trimming removed 3 bases from V and 2 bases from J, with 16 bases in between. Germline V gene sequence: CDR1 GTSNPN, CDR2 SVGIG (reference sequence). CDR3 length equals 15 residues. The CDR3 here is CAWSRFGSVNYGYTF. The CDR3 nucleotides are TGTGCCTGGAGCCGATTCGGGTCAGTCAACTATGGCTACACCTTC.

CDR3 DNA sequence: TGTGCCGCTCACCGGGGGGGCTACACCTTC. As protein: CAAHRGGYTF. The rearrangement links TRBV28 to TRBJ1-2; a possible D gene is TRBD1 (5 bases). V gave up 11 bases and J gave up 8 bases, with 12 bases separating them. CDR1 and CDR2 from the germline V gene are MDHEN and SYDVKM. The CDR3 sequence is 10 residues long.

The chain employs TRBV14 and TRBJ2-3, with a possible D match to TRBD1 (6 bases). V gave up 5 bases and J gave up 9 bases, with 9 bases separating them. CDR3 size: 11 residues. CDR1 and CDR2 (germline): SGHDN, FVKESK. The CDR3 reads CASSSQGTQYF. The CDR3 DNA reads as TGTGCCAGCAGCTCTCAGGGGACGCAGTATTTT.

The chain uses TRBV9 and TRBJ2-7; D is undetermined. The CDR3 has 13 residues. Trimming left V 1 base short and J 4 bases short, with 9 bases between. CDR1 SGDLS and CDR2 YYNGEE come from the germline V gene. CDR3 bases: TGTGCCAGCAGCGTAAACGACGGGTACGAGCAGTACTTC. It specifies CASSVNDGYEQYF.

The V call is TRBV9, the J call TRBJ2-5, with 7 positions matching TRBD1. The CDR3 contains 13 residues. Trimming cost V 4 bases and J 3 bases; bases outside gene matches: 3. Germline V gene lookup returns CDR1 SGDLS and CDR2 YYNGEE. The CDR3 bases are TGTGCCAGCAGCTTAGACAGGGAAGAGACCCAGTACTTC. Translating it yields CASSLDREETQYF.

The chain joins TRBV6-5 to TRBJ2-2; D may be TRBD1 (6 bases). The CDR3 contains 13 residues. Trimming pared 4 bases from V and 7 bases from J, leaving 10 bases between. Germline loops: CDR1 MNHEY, CDR2 SVGAGI. The CDR3: CASSFNRDGELFF. As DNA, the CDR3 is TGTGCCAGCAGTTTTAACAGGGACGGGGAGCTGTTTTTT.

The chain uses TRBV30 and TRBJ1-1; D is undetermined. The CDR3 sequence is 11 residues long. Trimming pared 6 bases from V and 0 bases from J, leaving 5 bases between. Germline V gives CDR1 GTSNPN, CDR2 SVGIG (reference sequence). CDR3 coding DNA: TGTGCCTGTGGGCTGAACACTGAAGCTTTCTTT. Translating it yields CACGLNTEAFF. The full variable domain, with the rest looked up from reference TRBV30 and TRBJ1-1, is SQTIHQWPATLVQPVGSPLSLECTVEGTSNPNLYWYRQAAGRGLQLLFYSVGIGQISSEVPQNLSASRPQDRQFILSSKKLLLSDSGFYLCACGLNTEAFFGQGTRLTVV.

A remark on this clone: This sample includes further DNA sequences coding for the same CDR3. The chain has TRBV18 and TRBJ1-1, with D possibly being TRBD1 (6 bases). V was shortened by 5 bases and J by 0 bases, with 7 bases between the two germline ends. The CDR3 is made up of 13 amino acids. CDR1 is KGHSH and CDR2 is LQKENI in the germline V gene. This CDR3 is CASSGGVNTEAFF. The CDR3 DNA is TGTGCCAGCTCAGGGGGCGTGAACACTGAAGCTTTCTTT.

This clone was detected only once. The CDR3 reads CASSGGQGGYYGYTF. CDR3 in DNA: TGTGCCAGCAGCGGAGGACAGGGGGGTTACTATGGCTACACCTTC. This chain joins TRBV9 and TRBJ1-2; 10 bases fit TRBD1. With V trimmed by 3 bases and J by 3 bases, 5 bases remained unmatched. Germline V gene data show CDR1 as SGDLS and CDR2 as YYNGEE. The CDR3 is 15 residues long.

The rearrangement joins TRBV5-1 to TRBJ2-2, with TRBD1 identical over 7 bases. The junction had 9 bases not matched to a gene; V was cut back by 4 bases and J by 6 bases. The CDR3 is made up of 15 amino acids. Germline lookup yields CDR1 SGHRS and CDR2 YFSETQ. The CDR3 protein is CASSRTAGGAGELFF. The CDR3, as DNA: TGCGCCAGCAGCAGGACGGCAGGGGGTGCCGGGGAGCTGTTTTTT.

The chain has TRBV7-6 and TRBJ2-3, with TRBD1 matching 10 bases. The CDR3 spans 19 residues. Per the germline V gene, CDR1 is SGHVS and CDR2 is FNYEAQ. V lost 2 bases and J lost 0; bases outside the gene matches: 11. CDR3 loop: CASSLTGTGEVRSTDTQYF. The CDR3 coding sequence is TGTGCCAGCAGCTTAACCGGGACAGGGGAAGTAAGGAGCACAGATACGCAGTATTTT.

The rearrangement uses TRBV28 and TRBJ2-2, with D possibly TRBD1 on 5 matching bases. Germline V gene lookup returns CDR1 MDHEN and CDR2 SYDVKM. V was shortened by 8 bases and J by 1 base, with 11 bases between the two germline ends. This CDR3 contains 14 residues. The CDR3 protein is CASFQQGNTGELFF. The CDR3, as DNA: TGTGCCAGCTTCCAGCAGGGGAACACCGGGGAGCTGTTTTTT.

For this clone: This sample also contains other DNA sequences that code for the same CDR3. J is TRBJ1-1 and V is TRBV19, with D possibly matching TRBD1 (5 bases). V was trimmed by 1 base and J by 1 base, leaving 10 bases between them. CDR1 and CDR2 (germline): LNHDA, SQIVND (reference sequence). This CDR3 has 15 amino acids. CDR3 amino acids: CASSIGGGGNTEAFF. In DNA, the CDR3 is TGTGCCAGTAGTATAGGTGGGGGGGGGAACACTGAAGCTTTCTTT.

This clone was observed a few times. CDR3 DNA: TGTGCCAGCAGTTTCTCCCGACCAGGGTGGGGCAGGAATACGCAGTATTTT. It yields the protein CASSFSRPGWGRNTQYF. This rearrangement joins TRBV28 to TRBJ2-3; D perhaps matches TRBD1 (5 bases). The V gene lost 3 bases and the J gene lost 7 bases, with 23 bases spanning the gap. The CDR3 extends over 17 amino acids. Per the germline V gene, CDR1 is MDHEN and CDR2 is SYDVKM.

The chain carries TRBV28 and TRBJ1-2; 7 bases align to TRBD1. In germline, CDR1 is MDHEN, CDR2 SYDVKM. The CDR3 has 14 amino acids. V shed 5 bases, J shed 4 bases, and the junction held 7 bases outside the gene matches. The CDR3 DNA follows: TGTGCCAGCAGTCTCCCTCAGGGGGGCTATGGCTACACCTTC. Amino acids: CASSLPQGGYGYTF.